Each of the 9 T cell receptor beta chains below was sequenced from the same sample in a study of breast tumors, draining lymph nodes, adjacent tissues. TCRdb ran MiXCR on the multiplex PCR reads and lists one entry per CDR3 protein. The repertoire holds more than 50,000 distinct CDR3 sequences, with approximately 54% as singletons. Sample: breast tumor tissue. These receptors were taken from a female donor with breast cancer. Some clones in this sample may be carry-over from other donors' samples.

V and J are TRBV20-1 and TRBJ1-6; no definite D call. Trimming cost V 2 bases and J 10 bases, with 18 bases left between them. Germline-derived CDR1 and CDR2 are DFQATT and SNEGSKA (reference sequence). The CDR3 loop spans 15 amino acids. CDR3 residues: CSARFPGAGASPLHF. DNA of the CDR3: TGCAGTGCTAGATTTCCAGGCGCAGGTGCCTCACCCCTCCACTTT.

This clonotype was detected many times. The V and J genes are TRBV7-9 and TRBJ2-5, with 8 bases identical to TRBD2. CDR1 and CDR2 from the germline V gene are SEHNR and FQNEAQ (reference sequence). CDR3 length equals 17 residues. V gave up 1 base and J gave up 1 base; unmatched junction bases: 8. This CDR3 is CASSLDGLATIQETQYF. DNA of the CDR3: TGTGCCAGCAGCTTAGACGGACTAGCAACCATCCAAGAGACCCAGTACTTC.

This clonotype was observed many times. The chain links TRBV6-1 to TRBJ2-6; either TRBD1 or TRBD2 may fit D (5 bases each). The CDR3 extends over 15 amino acids. The V end lost 3 bases, the J end lost 2 bases, and 8 bases lay between the germline ends. Germline CDR1 and CDR2: MNHNS and SASEGT. The CDR3 DNA follows: TGTGCCAGCAGTGACGGGGCGGCTGGGGCCAACGTCCTGACTTTC. Its translation: CASSDGAAGANVLTF.

Ten or more counts support this clonotype. The chain links TRBV3-1 to TRBJ1-6, with D perhaps TRBD1 (5 bases). V dropped 1 base and J dropped 6 bases, with 7 bases sitting between them. This CDR3 has 14 amino acids. CDR1 and CDR2 (germline): LGHDT, YNNKEL (reference sequence). Here the CDR3 DNA reads TGTGCCAGCAGCCAAGGGACAACTAATTCACCCCTCCACTTT. It is translated as CASSQGTTNSPLHF.

The chain employs TRBV2 and TRBJ1-6; 8 bases map to TRBD1. Germline-derived CDR1 and CDR2 are SNHLY and FYNNEI. CDR3 length: 15 residues. Trimming cost V 2 bases and J 10 bases; bases outside gene matches: 7. The CDR3 region is CASSERAGGRSPLHF. In DNA, the CDR3 is TGTGCCAGCAGTGAAAGGGCAGGGGGCCGATCACCCCTCCACTTT.

CDR3 sequence: CASSNRGNSPLHF. CDR3 sequence (DNA): TGTGCCAGCAGCAACAGGGGGAATTCACCCCTCCACTTT. The chain recombines TRBV7-3 with TRBJ1-6; 8 nucleotides line up with TRBD1. CDR1 and CDR2 (germline): SGHTA, FQGTGA. This CDR3 region has 13 residues. V shed 5 bases and J 7 bases; nucleotides not matched to a gene: 1.

This clonotype was seen at least ten times. The chain recombines TRBV10-3 with TRBJ1-2; 12 positions agree with TRBD1. The CDR3 loop spans 15 amino acids. In germline, CDR1 is ENHRY, CDR2 SYGVKD. V was clipped by 5 bases and J by 3 bases; unmatched bases: 4. DNA of the CDR3: TGTGCCATCAGTCTAGGGACAGGGGGCGACTATGGCTACACCTTC. It is translated as CAISLGTGGDYGYTF.

This clonotype was detected ten times or more. V usage is TRBV6-6 and J usage is TRBJ2-7; no clear D. Trimming removed 4 bases at V and 0 bases at J, with 10 bases between. The CDR3 contains 14 residues. Germline V gene data show CDR1 as MNHNY and CDR2 as SVGAGI (reference sequence). The CDR3 region is CASSSYSYSYEQYF. In DNA form, the CDR3 reads TGTGCCAGCAGTTCATACTCGTACTCCTACGAGCAGTACTTC.

This clonotype turned up a few times. The chain has TRBV4-2 and TRBJ2-4; 10 positions agree with TRBD1. The CDR3 contains 17 residues. Germline assignment: CDR1 LGHNA and CDR2 YNFKEQ. V lost 5 bases to trimming and J lost 0 bases; unmatched junction nucleotides: 7. This chain's CDR3 is CASSSGTGVEAKNIQYF. The CDR3 nucleotides are TGTGCCAGCAGCTCGGGGACAGGGGTTGAAGCCAAAAACATTCAGTACTTC.